This is a list of T cell receptor beta chains from one sample in a study of blood T cell repertoires in COVID-19. Profiling relied on immunoSEQ multiplex PCR, and the TCRdb table lists in-frame clones only, not all of them. The data show around 140,000 clones, 76% seen once. The sequenced sample consisted of peripheral blood. Every receptor here comes from a woman aged 80 or over with active or convalescent COVID-19. CDR3s include the opening cysteine and the closing phenylalanine or tryptophan. A row's size may be missing; if present it is once, few, many or a size class.

CDR3: CASSEVRFYGYTF; size: -; V: TRBV6-1
CDR3: CASSLEVAGKDTQYF; size: few; V: TRBV5-1
CDR3: CAGSLDHRGLITDTQYF; size: once; V: TRBV11-2
CDR3: CASMLGTGVETQYF; size: -; V: TRBV7-9
CDR3: CASRTSGGAQTQYF; size: few; V: TRBV3-1/TRBV3-2
CDR3: CASSQELGRGNTEAFF; size: -; V: TRBV4-3
CDR3: CASNGQSISEAFF; size: -; V: TRBV2
CDR3: CASSSGQGSTGELFF; size: many; V: TRBV27
CDR3: CASSRLQGGSPLHF; size: -; V: TRBV6-2/TRBV6-3
CDR3: CASSTTSGADTQYF; size: -; V: TRBV7-2
CDR3: CASSSAGPSYEQYF; size: few; V: TRBV19
CDR3: CASSFRRRVDYGYTF; size: -; V: TRBV13
CDR3: CASARGVYSNQPQHF; size: -; V: TRBV19
CDR3: CASSLQGGQPQHF; size: -; V: TRBV7-2
CDR3: CASSRTANEKLFF; size: -; V: TRBV28